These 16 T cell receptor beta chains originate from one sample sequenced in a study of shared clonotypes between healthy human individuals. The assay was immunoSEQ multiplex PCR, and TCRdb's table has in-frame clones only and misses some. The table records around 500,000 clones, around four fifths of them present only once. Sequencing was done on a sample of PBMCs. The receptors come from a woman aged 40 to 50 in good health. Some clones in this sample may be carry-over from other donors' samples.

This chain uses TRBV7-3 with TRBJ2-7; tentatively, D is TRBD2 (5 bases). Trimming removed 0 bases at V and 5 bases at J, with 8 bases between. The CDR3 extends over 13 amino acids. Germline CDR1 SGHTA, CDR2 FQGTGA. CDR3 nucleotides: TGTGCCAGCAGCTTAACCGGAGGCCACGAGCAGTACTTC. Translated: CASSLTGGHEQYF.

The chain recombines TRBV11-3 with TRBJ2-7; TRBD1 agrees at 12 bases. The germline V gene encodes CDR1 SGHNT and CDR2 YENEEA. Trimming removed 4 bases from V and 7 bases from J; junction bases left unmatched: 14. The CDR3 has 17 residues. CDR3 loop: CASSSREGTGGFSEQYF. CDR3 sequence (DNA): TGTGCCAGCAGCTCCCGCGAAGGGACAGGGGGCTTTTCTGAGCAGTACTTC.

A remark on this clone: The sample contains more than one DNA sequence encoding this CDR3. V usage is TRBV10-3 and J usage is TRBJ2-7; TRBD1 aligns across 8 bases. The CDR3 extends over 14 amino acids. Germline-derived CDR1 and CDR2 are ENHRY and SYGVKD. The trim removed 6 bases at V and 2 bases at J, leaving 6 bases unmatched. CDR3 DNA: TGTGCCATCAGCCCTGGGACAGGAACCTACGAGCAGTACTTC. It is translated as CAISPGTGTYEQYF.

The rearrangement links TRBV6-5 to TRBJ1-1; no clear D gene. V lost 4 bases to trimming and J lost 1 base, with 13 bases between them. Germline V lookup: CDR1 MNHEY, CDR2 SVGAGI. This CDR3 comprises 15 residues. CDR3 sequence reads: CASSSRLGPNTEAFF. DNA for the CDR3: TGTGCCAGCAGTTCCCGTTTAGGACCGAACACTGAAGCTTTCTTT.

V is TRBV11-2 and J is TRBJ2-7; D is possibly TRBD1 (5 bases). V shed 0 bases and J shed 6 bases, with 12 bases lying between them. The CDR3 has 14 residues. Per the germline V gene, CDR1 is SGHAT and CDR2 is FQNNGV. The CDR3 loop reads CASSLDGAGFEQYF. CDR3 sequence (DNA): TGTGCCAGCAGCTTAGATGGGGCAGGGTTCGAGCAGTACTTC. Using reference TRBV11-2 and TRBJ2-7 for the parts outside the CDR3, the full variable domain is EAGVAQSPRYKIIEKRQSVAFWCNPISGHATLYWYQQILGQGPKLLIQFQNNGVVDDSQLPKDRFSAERLKGVDSTLKIQPAKLEDSAVYLCASSLDGAGFEQYFGPGTRLTVT.

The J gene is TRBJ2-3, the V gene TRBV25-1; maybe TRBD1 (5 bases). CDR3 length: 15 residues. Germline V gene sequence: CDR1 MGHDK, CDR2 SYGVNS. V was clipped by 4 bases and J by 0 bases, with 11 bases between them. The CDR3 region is CASSAAGASTDTQYF. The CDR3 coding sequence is TGTGCCAGCAGTGCCGCTGGGGCTAGCACAGATACGCAGTATTTT.

The CDR3 protein is CASSYGGSGNTIYF. CDR3 bases: TGTGCCAGCAGTTATGGGGGGTCTGGAAACACCATATATTTT. This chain links TRBV6-6 with TRBJ1-3; D might be TRBD1 (5 bases). Deletions cut 3 bases from V and 1 base from J, with 7 bases between. The germline V gene encodes CDR1 MNHNY and CDR2 SVGAGI (reference sequence). CDR3 length equals 14 residues.

CDR3 amino acids: CASSLIAGTDTQYF. CDR3 nucleotide sequence: TGTGCCAGCAGCTTAATAGCTGGCACAGATACGCAGTATTTT. This chain joins TRBV7-3 and TRBJ2-3; D is unresolved. CDR1 and CDR2 (germline): SGHTA, FQGTGA. Trimming removed 1 base from V and 1 base from J, with 6 bases in between. This CDR3 has 14 amino acids.

The CDR3: CASSLGAGNIQYF. The DNA of the CDR3 is TGTGCCAGCAGCTTAGGGGCTGGAAACATTCAGTACTTC. The chain recombines TRBV11-2 with TRBJ2-4; D is undetermined. The V gene's germline CDR1 is SGHAT and CDR2 FQNNGV. The V end was cut by 1 base, the J end by 6 bases, with 7 bases between. This CDR3 is built from 13 residues.

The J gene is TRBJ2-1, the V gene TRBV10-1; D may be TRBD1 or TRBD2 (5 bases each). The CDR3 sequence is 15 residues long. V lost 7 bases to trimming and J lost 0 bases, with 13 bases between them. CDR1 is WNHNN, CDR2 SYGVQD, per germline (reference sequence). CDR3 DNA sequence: TGCGCCAGCATTAACAGGAGGAGCTCCTACAATGAGCAGTTCTTC. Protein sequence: CASINRRSSYNEQFF.

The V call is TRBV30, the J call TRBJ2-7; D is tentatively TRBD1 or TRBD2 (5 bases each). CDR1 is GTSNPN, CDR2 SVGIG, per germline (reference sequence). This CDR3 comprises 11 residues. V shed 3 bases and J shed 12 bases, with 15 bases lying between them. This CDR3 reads CAWRGTGPWYF. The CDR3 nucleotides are TGTGCCTGGAGGGGTACGGGACCCTGGTACTTC.

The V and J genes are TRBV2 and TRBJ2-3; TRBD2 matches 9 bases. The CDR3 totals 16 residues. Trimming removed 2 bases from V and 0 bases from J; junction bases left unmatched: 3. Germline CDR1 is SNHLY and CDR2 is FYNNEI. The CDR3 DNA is TGTGCCAGCAGTGAATGGACTAGCGCAAGCACAGATACGCAGTATTTT. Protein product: CASSEWTSASTDTQYF.

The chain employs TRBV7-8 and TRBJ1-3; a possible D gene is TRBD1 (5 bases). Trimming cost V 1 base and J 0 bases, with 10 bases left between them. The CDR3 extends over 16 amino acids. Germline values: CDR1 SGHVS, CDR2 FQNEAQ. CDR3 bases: TGTGCCAGCAGCTTAGGACAGCGACCCTCTGGAAACACCATATATTTT. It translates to CASSLGQRPSGNTIYF.

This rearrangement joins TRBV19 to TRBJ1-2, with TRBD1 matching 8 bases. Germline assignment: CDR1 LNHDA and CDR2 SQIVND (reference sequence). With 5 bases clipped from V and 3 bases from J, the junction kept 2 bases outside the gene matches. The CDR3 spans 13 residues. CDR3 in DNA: TGTGCCAGTAGTTTACAGGGGGACTATGGCTACACCTTC. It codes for CASSLQGDYGYTF.

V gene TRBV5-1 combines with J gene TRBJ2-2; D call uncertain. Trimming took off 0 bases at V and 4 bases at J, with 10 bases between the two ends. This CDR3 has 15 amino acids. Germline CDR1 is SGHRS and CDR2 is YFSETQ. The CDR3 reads CASSLDGASTGELFF. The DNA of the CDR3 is TGCGCCAGCAGCTTGGATGGCGCGAGCACCGGGGAGCTGTTTTTT.

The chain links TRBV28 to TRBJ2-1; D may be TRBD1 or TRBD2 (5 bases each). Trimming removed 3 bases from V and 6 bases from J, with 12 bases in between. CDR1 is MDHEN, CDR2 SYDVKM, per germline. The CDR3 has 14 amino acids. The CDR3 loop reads CASSFPSRGNEQFF. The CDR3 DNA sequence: TGTGCCAGCAGTTTTCCCTCGAGGGGCAATGAGCAGTTCTTC. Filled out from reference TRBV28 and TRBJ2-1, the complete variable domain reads DVKVTQSSRYLVKRTGEKVFLECVQDMDHENMFWYRQDPGLGLRLIYFSYDVKMKEKGDIPEGYSVSREKKERFSLILESASTNQTSMYLCASSFPSRGNEQFFGPGTRLTVL.